One and the same sample provided the 27 T cell receptor beta chains below, sequenced in a study of T cell responses to AZD1222 COVID-19 vaccine. Repertoires were generated with immunoSEQ multiplex PCR, while TCRdb's copy carries only in-frame clones and drops some. The profile shows some 130,000 clones, 80% to 90% of them singletons. The specimen comprised peripheral blood, sampled on day 0 of AZD1222 vaccination. These receptors were collected from an adult in good health.

This chain connects TRBV11-2 to TRBJ2-7, with D perhaps matching TRBD2 (6 bases). V was shortened by 4 bases and J by 3 bases, with 16 bases between the two germline ends. The CDR3 contains 15 residues. Germline V gene sequence: CDR1 SGHAT, CDR2 FQNNGV. The CDR3 DNA reads as TGTGCCAGCAGCTATCGAAGGACTACTGGCTACGAGCAGTACTTC. The encoded protein is CASSYRRTTGYEQYF.

This rearrangement joins TRBV6-5 to TRBJ1-1; D is unresolved. V was shortened by 6 bases and J by 6 bases, with 14 bases between the two germline ends. This CDR3 is built from 13 residues. Germline V gene data show CDR1 as MNHEY and CDR2 as SVGAGI. The CDR3 region is CASRLRASPEAFF. The CDR3, as DNA: TGTGCCAGCAGACTCCGTGCGTCGCCTGAAGCTTTCTTT.

CDR3 amino acids: CASSPTGEGGGYGYTF. As DNA, the CDR3 is TGTGCCAGCAGTCCAACCGGGGAGGGCGGGGGCTATGGCTACACCTTC. V usage is TRBV28 and J usage is TRBJ1-2, with a possible D match to TRBD1 (5 bases). The CDR3 extends over 16 amino acids. V gave up 5 bases and J gave up 4 bases, with 20 bases separating them. From germline, CDR1 is MDHEN and CDR2 SYDVKM.

This clone was found once. This chain links TRBV27 with TRBJ1-2; 8 bases align to TRBD1. After removal of 3 bases from V and 0 bases from J, the junction contained 12 bases not matched to a gene. Germline CDR1 MNHEY, CDR2 SMNVEV (reference sequence). This CDR3 contains 18 residues. CDR3: CASSFLFGGTGANYGYTF. CDR3 sequence (DNA): TGTGCCAGCAGTTTTCTCTTCGGAGGGACAGGAGCTAACTATGGCTACACCTTC.

The CDR3 region has the DNA TGTGCCACCAGCAGAGCACTAGCGGGATCCTACGAGCAGTACTTC. This gives the protein CATSRALAGSYEQYF. The gene calls are TRBV15 and TRBJ2-7; 10 nucleotides align to TRBD2. This CDR3 has 15 amino acids. Looked up from germline, CDR1 is LNHNV and CDR2 is YYDKDF (reference sequence). The junction had 1 base not matched to a gene; V was cut back by 1 base and J by 1 base.

The V and J genes are TRBV6-5 and TRBJ1-5; TRBD1 is a possible D gene (5 bases). V dropped 6 bases and J dropped 6 bases, with 15 bases sitting between them. The germline V gene encodes CDR1 MNHEY and CDR2 SVGAGI. The CDR3 spans 14 residues. In DNA form, the CDR3 reads TGTGCCAGCAGACCAACGGGGGGTAGTCAGCCCCAGCATTTT. This gives the protein CASRPTGGSQPQHF.

CDR3 in amino acids: CAVSRSGQRTDTQYF. The CDR3 DNA sequence: TGTGCCGTCTCGAGGAGTGGACAGCGCACAGATACGCAGTATTTT. This sequence joins TRBV6-5 and TRBJ2-3; perhaps TRBD1 as D (6 bases). From germline, CDR1 is MNHEY and CDR2 SVGAGI. CDR3 size: 15 residues. With 11 bases removed from V and 1 base from J, the gap between germline ends came to 19 bases.

This chain links TRBV14 with TRBJ1-2; D possibly corresponds to TRBD1 (5 bases). CDR3 length: 16 residues. V dropped 4 bases and J dropped 5 bases, with 20 bases sitting between them. Germline loops: CDR1 SGHDN, CDR2 FVKESK. In DNA, the CDR3 is TGTGCCAGCAGCCGACCCAGGGCGGAGGAACCATATGGCTACACCTTC. Amino acids: CASSRPRAEEPYGYTF.

The chain has TRBV5-4 and TRBJ1-1, with D possibly matching TRBD1 (6 bases). The CDR3 is 14 amino acids. Trimming shortened V by 2 bases and J by 2 bases, and 10 bases separated the two germline ends. Germline lookup yields CDR1 SGHNT and CDR2 YYREEE (reference sequence). The CDR3 sequence is CASSLYRDNTEAFF. The DNA of the CDR3 is TGTGCCAGCAGCTTATACAGGGATAACACTGAAGCTTTCTTT. Combining the CDR3 with reference TRBV5-4 and TRBJ1-1 gives the whole variable domain ETGVTQSPTHLIKTRGQQVTLRCSSQSGHNTVSWYQQALGQGPQFIFQYYREEENGRGNFPPRFSGLQFPNYSSELNVNALELDDSALYLCASSLYRDNTEAFFGQGTRLTVV.

The V call is TRBV3-1 (or the pseudogene TRBV3-2), the J call TRBJ2-2, with 9 bases lining up with TRBD1. Looked up from germline, CDR1 is LGHDT and CDR2 is YNNKEL (reference sequence). The junction had 9 bases not matched to a gene; V was cut back by 4 bases and J by 6 bases. The CDR3 consists of 16 residues. The CDR3 DNA reads TGTGCCAGCAGCCCGAGGGACAGGGTTGTTTCCGGGGAGCTGTTTTTT. Its translation: CASSPRDRVVSGELFF.

This clone was detected a few times. The chain has TRBV2 and TRBJ1-2, with unresolved D. The CDR3 is made up of 16 amino acids. Trimming cost V 5 bases and J 0 bases, with 16 bases left between them. Germline V gene lookup returns CDR1 SNHLY and CDR2 FYNNEI. As DNA, the CDR3 is TGTGCCAGCAGTCTGATCCGGGCCACCACTAACTATGGCTACACCTTC. This encodes CASSLIRATTNYGYTF.

The chain employs TRBV7-6 and TRBJ2-7; 7 bases agree with TRBD1. This CDR3 region has 14 residues. The J segment lost 6 bases and the V segment lost 5 bases, leaving 10 bases of the junction unmatched. Germline CDR1 SGHVS, CDR2 FNYEAQ. CDR3 sequence: CASSRDSLYGEQYF. The CDR3 DNA follows: TGTGCCAGCAGCCGGGACAGCCTTTACGGCGAGCAGTACTTC.

J is TRBJ1-2 and V is TRBV29-1; no firm D call. The CDR3 contains 13 residues. Trimming shortened V by 5 bases and J by 7 bases, and 17 bases separated the two germline ends. Germline V gene data show CDR1 as SQVTM and CDR2 as ANQGSEA. The CDR3 bases are TGCAGCGTTATTAACAATGTATTGGGTGGCTACACCTTC. It codes for CSVINNVLGGYTF.

The CDR3 DNA follows: TGTGCCAGCAGCTCCTTCACAGGGGGTAACTATGGCTACACCTTC. Amino acids: CASSSFTGGNYGYTF. This chain uses TRBV5-4 with TRBJ1-2, with 8 bases aligning to TRBD1. Germline-derived CDR1 and CDR2 are SGHNT and YYREEE (reference sequence). The CDR3 sequence is 15 residues long. V shed 3 bases and J 1 base; nucleotides not matched to a gene: 5.

The genes are TRBV5-6 and TRBJ2-1; 7 bases are shared with TRBD1. Per the germline V gene, CDR1 is SGHDT and CDR2 is YYEEEE. CDR3 length: 13 amino acids. After removal of 4 bases from V and 10 bases from J, the junction contained 8 bases not matched to a gene. The CDR3 coding sequence is TGTGCCAGCAGCGCGGACAGGTTTGGCGAGCAGTTCTTC. Amino acid sequence: CASSADRFGEQFF. The full variable domain, in which reference TRBV5-6 and TRBJ2-1 provide the parts outside the CDR3, is DAGVTQSPTHLIKTRGQQVTLRCSPKSGHDTVSWYQQALGQGPQFIFQYYEEEERQRGNFPDRFSGHQFPNYSSELNVNALLLGDSALYLCASSADRFGEQFFGPGTRLTVL.

V gene TRBV4-2 combines with J gene TRBJ1-1; 9 bases are shared with TRBD1. Germline V gene data show CDR1 as LGHNA and CDR2 as YNFKEQ. V shed 4 bases and J 1 base; nucleotides not matched to a gene: 10. The length of the CDR3 is 17 residues. CDR3 protein: CASSPQGGQGPNTEAFF. DNA for the CDR3: TGTGCCAGCAGCCCTCAAGGGGGACAGGGACCGAACACTGAAGCTTTCTTT.

The genes are TRBV7-9 and TRBJ2-7, with a tentative D call TRBD2 (6 bases). The V and J ends lost 5 bases and 7 bases respectively, with 9 bases between them. The CDR3 contains 11 residues. Germline loops: CDR1 SEHNR, CDR2 FQNEAQ (reference sequence). CDR3 protein: CASSARGEQYF. The CDR3, as DNA: TGTGCCAGCAGCGCACGGGGGGAGCAGTACTTC. Drawing the rest from reference TRBV7-9 and TRBJ2-7, the complete variable domain is DTGVSQNPRHKITKRGQNVTFRCDPISEHNRLYWYRQTLGQGPEFLTYFQNEAQLEKSRLLSDRFSAERPKGSFSTLEIQRTEQGDSAMYLCASSARGEQYFGPGTRLTVT.

This chain connects TRBV4-3 to TRBJ1-4; a weak D match, TRBD1 (5 bases). The ends were cut back, 1 base at V and 4 bases at J, with 13 bases in the middle. The CDR3 covers 16 residues. The germline V gene encodes CDR1 LGHNA and CDR2 YSLEER. CDR3 nucleotide sequence: TGCGCCAGCAGCCAAGTACTGGGACCGCGTAATGAAAAACTGTTTTTT. Amino acid sequence: CASSQVLGPRNEKLFF.

The J gene is TRBJ1-3, the V gene TRBV5-1, with a possible D match to TRBD1 (5 bases). Germline V gene lookup returns CDR1 SGHRS and CDR2 YFSETQ. This CDR3 has 18 residues. Between the trimmed V and J ends, which lost 0 bases and 2 bases, there was a span of 18 bases. CDR3 loop: CASSLGDASTGAGNTIYF. The CDR3 nucleotides are TGCGCCAGCAGCTTGGGGGACGCGTCGACCGGCGCTGGAAACACCATATATTTT. Full variable domain (rest looked up from reference TRBV5-1 and TRBJ1-3): KAGVTQTPRYLIKTRGQQVTLSCSPISGHRSVSWYQQTPGQGLQFLFEYFSETQRNKGNFPGRFSGRQFSNSRSEMNVSTLELGDSALYLCASSLGDASTGAGNTIYFGEGSWLTVV.

The chain recombines TRBV3-1 (or the pseudogene TRBV3-2) with TRBJ1-1; no reliable D call. Germline V gene data show CDR1 as LGHDT and CDR2 as YNNKEL (reference sequence). The CDR3 has 14 residues. V shed 4 bases and J shed 1 base, with 10 bases lying between them. The CDR3 sequence: CASSPQNRNTEAFF. CDR3 DNA sequence: TGTGCCAGCAGCCCACAAAACAGGAACACTGAAGCTTTCTTT.

This chain links TRBV30 with TRBJ1-2, with D possibly TRBD1 on 5 matching bases. V was clipped by 5 bases and J by 4 bases, with 14 bases between them. This CDR3 has 13 residues. Germline CDR1 GTSNPN, CDR2 SVGIG (reference sequence). CDR3 nucleotides: TGTGCCTGGCCGGGACGTAATTTCTATGGCTACACCTTC. Its translation is CAWPGRNFYGYTF.

The chain carries TRBV20-1 and TRBJ2-7; D is uncertain. The CDR3 loop spans 11 amino acids. Between the trimmed V and J ends, which lost 4 bases and 2 bases, there was a span of 6 bases. Germline V gives CDR1 DFQATT, CDR2 SNEGSKA (reference sequence). The CDR3 DNA reads as TGCAGTGCTACAATCACCTACGAGCAGTACTTC. Amino acids: CSATITYEQYF.

The V gene is TRBV9, the J gene TRBJ2-7; D is possibly TRBD2 (5 bases). V lost 3 bases and J lost 4, with 14 bases in between. The CDR3 contains 14 residues. Germline loops: CDR1 SGDLS, CDR2 YYNGEE. The CDR3 is CASSAEGSGYEQYF. For the CDR3, the DNA is TGTGCCAGCAGCGCCGAGGGTTCGGGGTACGAGCAGTACTTC.

This sequence joins TRBV5-1 and TRBJ2-3, with D hard to call. V lost 0 bases and J lost 1, with 12 bases in between. The CDR3 runs to 16 residues. Germline V CDR1 and CDR2: SGHRS, YFSETQ. In DNA form, the CDR3 reads TGCGCCAGCAGCTTGGCCGACCTCTTGGGCACAGATACGCAGTATTTT. It encodes CASSLADLLGTDTQYF.

This clone has more than one count but fewer than ten. The V call is TRBV5-1, the J call TRBJ1-2, with no clear D. V was clipped by 4 bases and J by 5 bases, with 12 bases between them. The CDR3 runs to 13 residues. Germline CDR1 SGHRS, CDR2 YFSETQ. The DNA of the CDR3 is TGCGCCAGCAGCCCGACGGTCGAGTATGGCTACACCTTC. Protein: CASSPTVEYGYTF.

V and J are TRBV11-2 and TRBJ2-7; D gene ambiguous. The germline gives CDR1 SGHAT, CDR2 FQNNGV. The V and J ends lost 5 bases and 6 bases respectively, with 8 bases between them. The CDR3 has 11 amino acids. The CDR3 coding sequence is TGTGCCAGCAGCCGCGGTCCCGAGCAGTACTTC. Translated: CASSRGPEQYF.

The chain links TRBV21-1 to TRBJ1-5; TRBD1, the D gene given by the table, was not confirmed from the DNA. TRBV21-1 constitutes a pseudogene. The CDR3 spans 17 residues. CDR3 loop: CAKTKGRGPHSNQPQHF. The CDR3 coding sequence is TGTGCCAAAACCAAAGGCAGGGGGCCTCATAGCAATCAGCCCCAGCATTTT.